This T cell receptor (beta chain) was documented in a study of PD-1 blockade in classical Hodgkin lymphoma. Overall study: Patients got intravenous nivolumab 3 mg/kg every 2 weeks.

Profiling relied on immunoSEQ multiplex PCR, and the TCRdb table lists in-frame clones only, not all of them. The sample consists of roughly 52,000 clones, around nine tenths of them appearing once. Study-level results: Complete responders had baseline diversity similar to newly diagnosed patients. Compared with healthy donors, newly diagnosed patients reportedly showed lower baseline TCR diversity. The authors have not defined what causes the repertoire differences, possibly disease activity or prior therapy.

The time point was: cycle 4 day 1 (C4D1), after about 6 weeks of nivolumab. With no exception, relapse followed autologous stem cell transplantation in all patients, and brentuximab vedotin exposure varied. As regards this clone: Its antigen is unknown.

The receptor was isolated from a human donor with classical Hodgkin lymphoma. The starting material was peripheral blood mononuclear cells (PBMCs), obtained before the fourth cycle of nivolumab.

DNA for the CDR3: TGTGCCAGCACCAGGGTAAACACTGAAGCTTTCTTT. Translation: CASTRVNTEAFF. This chain uses TRBV7-2 with TRBJ1-1, with D possibly being TRBD1 (5 bases). CDR3 length: 12 amino acids. CDR1 is SGHTA and CDR2 is FQGNSA in the germline V gene. V dropped 7 bases and J dropped 2 bases, with 8 bases sitting between them.